These 7 T cell receptor beta chains were all obtained from the same sample, sequenced in a study of Ad26.COV2.S vaccination and SARS-CoV-2 variants (dated by TCRdb to the early 2020s). The treatment or condition label on this specimen signifies: 19 received Ad26.COV2.S at low or high dose, single or two shots; about 5 received placebo; per-sample allocation not given. For vaccine and placebo recipients, repertoires were sequenced using samples collected on day 63 after the first injection. Receptor libraries were prepared by the immunoSEQ multiplex PCR assay. What TCRdb holds here is the immuneACCESS table cut down to in-frame rearrangements. Part of the clones is not present; checked against another copy, under half of the missing clones reflect an unresolved V gene, and the others are unexplained. The sample yields a few hundred thousand clones; 75% to 90% were counted once. The biggest ten clones account for 5.5% of the sample.

The sample in question was peripheral blood, obtained in a trial of Ad26.COV2.S vaccine versus placebo. These receptors all stem from a person between 18 and 65 years old who received the Ad26.COV2.S COVID-19 vaccine or a placebo.

The chain recombines TRBV18 with TRBJ1-6; no clear D. Trimming pared 3 bases from V and 6 bases from J, leaving 9 bases between. Germline lookup yields CDR1 KGHSH and CDR2 LQKENI. The CDR3 contains 14 residues. CDR3 residues: CASSPFDRNSPLHF. The CDR3 nucleotides read TGTGCCAGCTCACCTTTTGATCGTAATTCACCCCTCCACTTT.

This clone was counted a single time. The chain is built from TRBV4-1 and TRBJ1-5; D gene unclear. Trimming removed 1 base at V and 1 base at J, with 8 bases between. Germline V gene sequence: CDR1 MGHRA, CDR2 YSYEKL. The length of the CDR3 is 15 residues. As DNA, the CDR3 is TGCGCCAGCAGCCAAGTAATATCAAGCAATCAGCCCCAGCATTTT. This translates into CASSQVISSNQPQHF.

The rearrangement links TRBV6-5 to TRBJ2-1, with 15 bases aligning to TRBD2. J gave up 10 bases and V 6 bases, and 7 bases lay outside the gene matches. The germline V gene has CDR1 MNHEY and CDR2 SVGAGI. The CDR3 loop spans 15 amino acids. The CDR3 reads CASRPGLAGGWEQFF. DNA for the CDR3: TGTGCCAGCAGGCCGGGACTAGCGGGAGGCTGGGAGCAGTTCTTC.

The V gene is TRBV9, the J gene TRBJ2-1; 13 nucleotides match TRBD2. With 1 base clipped from V and 9 bases from J, the junction kept 10 bases outside the gene matches. Germline lookup yields CDR1 SGDLS and CDR2 YYNGEE. There are 17 residues in the CDR3. The CDR3 DNA reads as TGTGCCAGCAGCGTAAGGGGACTAGCGGGGCCGACCTCTGAGCAGTTCTTC. Protein product: CASSVRGLAGPTSEQFF. Full variable domain (remainder filled in from reference TRBV9 and TRBJ2-1): DSGVTQTPKHLITATGQRVTLRCSPRSGDLSVYWYQQSLDQGLQFLIQYYNGEERAKGNILERFSAQQFPDLHSELNLSSLELGDSALYFCASSVRGLAGPTSEQFFGPGTRLTVL.

The rearrangement links TRBV6-5 to TRBJ1-6; perhaps TRBD1 as D (5 bases). Trimming took 6 bases from V and 7 from J, leaving 16 bases between them. CDR1 and CDR2 from the germline V gene are MNHEY and SVGAGI. This CDR3 spans 15 amino acids. In DNA, the CDR3 is TGTGCCAGCAGCTTCGCCCAGGGTTGGAATTCACCCCTCCACTTT. Protein product: CASSFAQGWNSPLHF.

This rearrangement joins TRBV6-2 or TRBV6-3 to TRBJ1-4; D may be TRBD1 (5 bases). This CDR3 is built from 14 residues. Trimming took 2 bases from V and 8 from J, leaving 12 bases between them. Germline CDR1 is MNHEY and CDR2 is SVGEGT. Written as DNA, the CDR3 is TGTGCCAGCAGTTACGGCCAGGGCGTCGAAAAACTGTTTTTT. Protein product: CASSYGQGVEKLFF.

The chain links TRBV7-8 to TRBJ1-5; no clear D gene. This CDR3 is 15 amino acids long. V was clipped by 4 bases and J by 3 bases, with 13 bases between them. The germline V gene has CDR1 SGHVS and CDR2 FQNEAQ. CDR3: CASSYLVGNNQPQHF. The CDR3 DNA follows: TGTGCCAGCAGCTACCTCGTCGGGAACAATCAGCCCCAGCATTTT.